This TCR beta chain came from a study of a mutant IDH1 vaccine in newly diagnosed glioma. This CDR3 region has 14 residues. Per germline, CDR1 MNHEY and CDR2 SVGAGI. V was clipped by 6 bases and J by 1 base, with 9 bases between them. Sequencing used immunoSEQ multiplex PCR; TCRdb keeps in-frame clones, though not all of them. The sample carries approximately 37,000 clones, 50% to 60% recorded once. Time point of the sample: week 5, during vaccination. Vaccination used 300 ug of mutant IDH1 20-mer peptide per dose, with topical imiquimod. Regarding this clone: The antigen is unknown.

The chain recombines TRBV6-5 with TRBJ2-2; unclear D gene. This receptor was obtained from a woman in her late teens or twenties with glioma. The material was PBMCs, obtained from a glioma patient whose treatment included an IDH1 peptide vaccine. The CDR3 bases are TGTGCCAGCAGCCGCGACTTGAACACCGGGGAGCTGTTTTTT. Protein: CASSRDLNTGELFF.